This paragraph covers one T cell receptor (beta chain) sequence. Its cognate antigen has yet to be identified. Base qualities are missing; no much larger clone stands one base away. This record belongs to a study of T cell changes during pregnancy in multiple sclerosis (dated by TCRdb to about 2019). General notes on the study: Changes in the T cell repertoire over the course of pregnancy were examined in this study in women with multiple sclerosis.

Library method: the immunoSEQ multiplex PCR assay. TCRdb stores this immuneACCESS table with in-frame sequences only. Part of the clones is absent; in the studies checked, under half of the shortfall reflects unresolved V genes, and no reason is known for the rest. The table for this sample lists tens of thousands of clones; approximately 90% of them were counted only once. The top ten hold 3% to 4% of the sample. The junction carries 16 bases between V and J, which are trimmed by 2 bases and 5 bases respectively. CDR1 and CDR2, per the germline V gene, are SGHTA and FQGNSA. The CDR3 covers 15 residues, taking in both the cysteine and the phenylalanine. Of all the DNA, just the CDR3 is kept, 45 bases in frame from base 1.

Sequencing was performed on peripheral blood, taken after pregnancy. The sequence was obtained from a female donor in good health, enrolled as a control in a pregnancy study. The rearrangement combines TRBV7-2 with TRBJ2-7; TRBD1 is perhaps the D gene, given 5 matching bases. The CDR3 sequence is CASSLQGSPFDEQYF. The DNA sequence is given as TGTGCCAGCAGCTTACAGGGATCCCCATTCGACGAGCAGTACTTC.